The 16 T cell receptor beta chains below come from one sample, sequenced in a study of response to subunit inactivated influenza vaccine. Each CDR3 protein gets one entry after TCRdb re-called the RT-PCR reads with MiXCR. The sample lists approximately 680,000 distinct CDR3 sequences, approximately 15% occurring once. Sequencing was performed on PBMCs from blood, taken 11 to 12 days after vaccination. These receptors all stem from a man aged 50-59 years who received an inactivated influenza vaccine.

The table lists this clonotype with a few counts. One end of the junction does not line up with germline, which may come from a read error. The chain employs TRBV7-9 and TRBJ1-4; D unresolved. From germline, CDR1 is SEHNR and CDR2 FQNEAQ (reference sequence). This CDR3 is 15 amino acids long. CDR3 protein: CASSLPRATNEKLFF. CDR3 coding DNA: TGTGCCAGCAGCTTACCCAGAGCAACGAATGAAAAACTGTTTTTT.

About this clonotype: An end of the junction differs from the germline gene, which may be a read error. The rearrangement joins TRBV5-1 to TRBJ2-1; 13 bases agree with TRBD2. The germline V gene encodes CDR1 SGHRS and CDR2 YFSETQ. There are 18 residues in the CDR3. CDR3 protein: CASTPGLAGPSSFNEQFF. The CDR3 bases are TGCGCCAGCACACCGGGACTAGCGGGACCGAGCTCCTTCAATGAGCAGTTCTTC.

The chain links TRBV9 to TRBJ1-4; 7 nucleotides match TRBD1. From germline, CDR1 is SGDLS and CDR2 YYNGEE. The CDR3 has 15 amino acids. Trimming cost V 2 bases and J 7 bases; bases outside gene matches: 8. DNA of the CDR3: TGTGCCAGCAGCGTCCGACAGGGTCGGGGTGAAAAACTGTTTTTT. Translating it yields CASSVRQGRGEKLFF.

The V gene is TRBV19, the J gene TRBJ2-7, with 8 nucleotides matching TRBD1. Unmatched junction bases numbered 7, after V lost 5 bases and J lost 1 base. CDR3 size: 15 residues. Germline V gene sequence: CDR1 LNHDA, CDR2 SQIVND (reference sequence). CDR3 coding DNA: TGTGCCAGTAGTGATCAGGGGGCAGGGTCCTACGAGCAGTACTTC. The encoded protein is CASSDQGAGSYEQYF. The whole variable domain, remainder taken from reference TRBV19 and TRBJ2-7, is DGGITQSPKYLFRKEGQNVTLSCEQNLNHDAMYWYRQDPGQGLRLIYYSQIVNDFQKGDIAEGYSVSREKKESFPLTVTSAQKNPTAFYLCASSDQGAGSYEQYFGPGTRLTVT.

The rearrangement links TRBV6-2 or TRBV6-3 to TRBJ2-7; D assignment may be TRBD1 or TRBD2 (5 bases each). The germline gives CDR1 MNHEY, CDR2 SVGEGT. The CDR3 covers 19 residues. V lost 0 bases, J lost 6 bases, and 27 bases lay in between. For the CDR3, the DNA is TGTGCCAGCAGTTACTCCATGGACGAGTTTAGGGGCTCGGGGAGCGAGCAGTACTTC. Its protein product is CASSYSMDEFRGSGSEQYF.

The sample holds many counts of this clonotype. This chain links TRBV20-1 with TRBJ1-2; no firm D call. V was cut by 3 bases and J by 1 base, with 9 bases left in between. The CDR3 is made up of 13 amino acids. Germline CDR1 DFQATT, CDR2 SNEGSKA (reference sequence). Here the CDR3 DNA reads TGCAGTGCTAGTAGCGGGAATAACTATGGCTACACCTTC. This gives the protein CSASSGNNYGYTF.

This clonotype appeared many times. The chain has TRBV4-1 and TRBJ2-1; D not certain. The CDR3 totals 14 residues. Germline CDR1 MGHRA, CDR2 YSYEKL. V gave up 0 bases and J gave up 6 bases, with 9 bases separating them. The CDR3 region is CASSQDRQVNEQFF. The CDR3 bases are TGCGCCAGCAGCCAAGATCGGCAGGTCAATGAGCAGTTCTTC.

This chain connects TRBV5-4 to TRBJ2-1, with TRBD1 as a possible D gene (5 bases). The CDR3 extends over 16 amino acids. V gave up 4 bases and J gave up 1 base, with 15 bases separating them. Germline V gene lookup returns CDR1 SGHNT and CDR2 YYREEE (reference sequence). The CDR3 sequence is CASSPRQFRSYNEQFF. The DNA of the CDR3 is TGTGCCAGCAGCCCGAGACAGTTCCGGTCCTACAATGAGCAGTTCTTC.

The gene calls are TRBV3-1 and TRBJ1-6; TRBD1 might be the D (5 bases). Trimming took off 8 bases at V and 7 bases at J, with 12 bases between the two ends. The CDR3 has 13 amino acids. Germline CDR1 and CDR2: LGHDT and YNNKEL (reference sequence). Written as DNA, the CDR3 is TGTGCCAGCGGAAGGGGCGAGAATTCACCCCTCCACTTT. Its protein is CASGRGENSPLHF.

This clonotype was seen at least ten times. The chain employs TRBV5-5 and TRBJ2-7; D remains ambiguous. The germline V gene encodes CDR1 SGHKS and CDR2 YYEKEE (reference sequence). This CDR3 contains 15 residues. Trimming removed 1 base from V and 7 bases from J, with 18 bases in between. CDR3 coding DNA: TGTGCCAGCAGCTTGCTACCAGACCTGACTCGAGAGCAGTACTTC. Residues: CASSLLPDLTREQYF.

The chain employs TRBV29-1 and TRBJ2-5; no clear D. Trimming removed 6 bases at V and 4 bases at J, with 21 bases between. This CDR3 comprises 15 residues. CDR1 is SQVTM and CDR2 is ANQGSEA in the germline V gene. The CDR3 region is CSVGTARLGPETQYF. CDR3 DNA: TGCAGCGTCGGAACGGCGAGGCTTGGACCAGAGACCCAGTACTTC.

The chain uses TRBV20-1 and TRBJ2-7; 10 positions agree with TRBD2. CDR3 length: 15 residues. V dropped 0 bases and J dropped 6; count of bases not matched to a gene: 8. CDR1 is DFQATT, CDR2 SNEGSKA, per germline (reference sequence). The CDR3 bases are TGCAGTGCTAGAGATTATAGCGGGAGGAGGTCCGAGCAGTACTTC. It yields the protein CSARDYSGRRSEQYF.

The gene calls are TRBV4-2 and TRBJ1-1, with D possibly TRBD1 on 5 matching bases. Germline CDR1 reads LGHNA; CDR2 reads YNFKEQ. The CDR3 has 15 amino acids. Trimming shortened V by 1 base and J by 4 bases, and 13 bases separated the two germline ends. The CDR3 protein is CASSQVRGRGTEAFF. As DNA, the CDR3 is TGTGCCAGCAGCCAAGTTAGGGGAAGGGGCACTGAAGCTTTCTTT.

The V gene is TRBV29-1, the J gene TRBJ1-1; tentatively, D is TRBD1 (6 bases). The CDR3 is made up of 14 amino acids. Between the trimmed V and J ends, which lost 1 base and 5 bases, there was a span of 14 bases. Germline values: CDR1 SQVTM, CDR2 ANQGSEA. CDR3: CSVEVLRGGTEAFF. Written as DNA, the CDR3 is TGCAGCGTTGAAGTTCTCAGGGGCGGGACTGAAGCTTTCTTT.

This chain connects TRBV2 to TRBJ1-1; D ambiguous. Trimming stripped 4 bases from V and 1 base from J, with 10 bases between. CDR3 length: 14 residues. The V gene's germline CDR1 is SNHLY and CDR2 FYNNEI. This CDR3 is CASSVDGPNTEAFF. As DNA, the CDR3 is TGTGCCAGCAGTGTGGACGGACCGAACACTGAAGCTTTCTTT.

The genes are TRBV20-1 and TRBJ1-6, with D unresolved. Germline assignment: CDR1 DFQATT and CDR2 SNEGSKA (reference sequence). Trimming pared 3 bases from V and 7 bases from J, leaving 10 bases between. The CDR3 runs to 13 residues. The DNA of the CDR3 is TGCAGTGCTAGGAGAGGTCAGAATTCACCCCTCCACTTT. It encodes CSARRGQNSPLHF.